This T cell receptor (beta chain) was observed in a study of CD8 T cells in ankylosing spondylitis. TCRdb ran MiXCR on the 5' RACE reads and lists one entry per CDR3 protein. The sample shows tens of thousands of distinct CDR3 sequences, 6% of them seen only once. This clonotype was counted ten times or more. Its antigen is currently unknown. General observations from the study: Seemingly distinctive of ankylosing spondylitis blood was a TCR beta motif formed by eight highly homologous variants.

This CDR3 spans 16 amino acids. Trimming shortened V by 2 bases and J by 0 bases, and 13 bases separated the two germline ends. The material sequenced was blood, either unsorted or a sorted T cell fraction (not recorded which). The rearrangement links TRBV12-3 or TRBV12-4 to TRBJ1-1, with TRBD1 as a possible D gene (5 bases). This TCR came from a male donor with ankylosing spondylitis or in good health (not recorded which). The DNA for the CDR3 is TGTGCCAGCAGTTTATCGCGGGACTCGCTGAACACTGAAGCTTTCTTT. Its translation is CASSLSRDSLNTEAFF.